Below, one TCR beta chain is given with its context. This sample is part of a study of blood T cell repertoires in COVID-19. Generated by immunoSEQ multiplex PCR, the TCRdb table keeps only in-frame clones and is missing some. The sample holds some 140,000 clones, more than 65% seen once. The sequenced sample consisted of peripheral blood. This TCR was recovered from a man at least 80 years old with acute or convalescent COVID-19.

CDR3 amino acids: CASSLDSNEQFF. The CDR3 DNA sequence: TGTGCCAGCTCCCTAGACAGCAATGAGCAGTTCTTC. J is TRBJ2-1 and V is TRBV18; tentatively, D is TRBD1 (5 bases). Trimming removed 6 bases from V and 6 bases from J, with 9 bases in between. CDR1 KGHSH and CDR2 LQKENI come from the germline V gene. The CDR3 has 12 amino acids. The whole variable domain, remainder taken from reference TRBV18 and TRBJ2-1, is NAGVMQNPRHLVRRRGQEARLRCSPMKGHSHVYWYRQLPEEGLKFMVYLQKENIIDESGMPKERFSAEFPKEGPSILRIQQVVRGDSAAYFCASSLDSNEQFFGPGTRLTVL.